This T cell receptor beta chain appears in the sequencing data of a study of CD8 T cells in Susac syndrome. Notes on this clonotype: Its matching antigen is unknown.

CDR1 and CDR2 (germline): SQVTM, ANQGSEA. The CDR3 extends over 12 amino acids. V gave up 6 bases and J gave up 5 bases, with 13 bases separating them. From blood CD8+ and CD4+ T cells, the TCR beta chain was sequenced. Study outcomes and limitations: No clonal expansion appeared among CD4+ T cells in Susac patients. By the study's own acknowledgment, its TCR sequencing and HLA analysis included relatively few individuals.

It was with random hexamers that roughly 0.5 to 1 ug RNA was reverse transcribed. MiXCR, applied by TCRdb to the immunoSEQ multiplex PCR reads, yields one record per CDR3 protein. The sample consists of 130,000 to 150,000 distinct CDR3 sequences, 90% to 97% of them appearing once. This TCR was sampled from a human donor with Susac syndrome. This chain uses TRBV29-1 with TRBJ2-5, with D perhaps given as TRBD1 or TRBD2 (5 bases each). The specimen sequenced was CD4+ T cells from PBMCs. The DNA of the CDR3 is TGCAGCGTCTCCCGGGACCTGGAGACCCAGTACTTC. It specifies CSVSRDLETQYF.